The next 30 T cell receptor beta chains were all read from a single sample in a study of T cells in Graves' hyperthyroidism and ophthalmopathy. Amplification targeted TCR beta CDR3 regions from RNA transcripts. HTBI primers were the set used in a first-round RT-PCR of the TCR CDR3. TCRdb reprocessed the multiplex PCR reads with MiXCR, giving one entry per CDR3 protein. Of about 640,000 distinct CDR3 sequences in the sample, about 14% were seen once. The specimen was blood. The source is a woman in her forties or fifties with Graves' ophthalmopathy.

The chain carries TRBV2 and TRBJ2-3, with 10 positions matching TRBD1. Germline loops: CDR1 SNHLY, CDR2 FYNNEI. V dropped 1 base and J dropped 4; count of bases not matched to a gene: 2. This CDR3 is built from 15 residues. The CDR3 loop reads CASSEGTGGADTQYF. In nucleotides, the CDR3 is TGTGCCAGCAGTGAAGGGACAGGGGGGGCAGATACGCAGTATTTT.

V usage is TRBV4-1 and J usage is TRBJ2-7, with 13 nucleotides matching TRBD2. There are 18 residues in the CDR3. CDR1 is MGHRA and CDR2 is YSYEKL in the germline V gene. The junction had 7 bases not matched to a gene; V was cut back by 1 base and J by 1 base. CDR3 loop: CASSQVYLGLAGSYEQYF. CDR3 bases: TGCGCCAGCAGCCAAGTCTACTTGGGACTAGCGGGGTCCTACGAGCAGTACTTC.

Many counts were recorded for this clonotype. V usage is TRBV6-2 or TRBV6-3 and J usage is TRBJ2-1; no definite D call. Germline V gene lookup returns CDR1 MNHEY and CDR2 SVGEGT. CDR3 length: 16 amino acids. Trimming stripped 0 bases from V and 0 bases from J, with 9 bases between. The CDR3, as DNA: TGTGCCAGCAGTTACTCTAGATCTAGCTCCTACAATGAGCAGTTCTTC. This translates into CASSYSRSSSYNEQFF.

In this sample, this clonotype turned up many times. The J gene is TRBJ2-6, the V gene TRBV28; 7 nucleotides match TRBD2. CDR3 length: 17 residues. Germline lookup yields CDR1 MDHEN and CDR2 SYDVKM. V was clipped by 8 bases and J by 0 bases; unmatched bases: 10. The CDR3 loop reads CASGGDVGPSGANVLTF. In nucleotides, the CDR3 is TGTGCCAGCGGGGGGGACGTCGGACCCTCTGGGGCCAACGTCCTGACTTTC.

This clonotype turned up a few times. The V gene is TRBV10-2, the J gene TRBJ1-2; 7 bases map to TRBD1. Germline V gene data show CDR1 as WSHSY and CDR2 as SAAADI. Trimming cost V 0 bases and J 8 bases; bases outside gene matches: 0. The CDR3 has 12 amino acids. CDR3 nucleotide sequence: TGCGCCAGCAGTGAGTCAGGGGGCGGCTACACCTTC. It yields the protein CASSESGGGYTF.

This clonotype was seen at least ten times. The chain combines TRBV28 with TRBJ2-5, with TRBD1 matching over 9 bases. Germline V CDR1 and CDR2: MDHEN, SYDVKM. V was pared by 9 bases and J by 1 base, with 12 bases of the junction left unmatched. This CDR3 has 16 amino acids. DNA for the CDR3: TGTGCCAGTAATAAGAGGGACAGGGCTTCCCAAGAGACCCAGTACTTC. Translating it yields CASNKRDRASQETQYF. The entire variable domain, with the rest obtained from reference TRBV28 and TRBJ2-5, is as follows: DVKVTQSSRYLVKRTGEKVFLECVQDMDHENMFWYRQDPGLGLRLIYFSYDVKMKEKGDIPEGYSVSREKKERFSLILESASTNQTSMYLCASNKRDRASQETQYFGPGTRLLVL.

Ten or more counts support this clonotype. The chain carries TRBV9 and TRBJ2-5; D remains unclear. The germline V and J ends were trimmed by 1 base and 0 bases, with 16 bases remaining between them. The germline gives CDR1 SGDLS, CDR2 YYNGEE. The CDR3 is made up of 17 amino acids. The CDR3 DNA reads as TGTGCCAGCAGCGTATTTGGAGACTCTACGTACCAAGAGACCCAGTACTTC. Protein product: CASSVFGDSTYQETQYF. The variable domain in full, completed from reference TRBV9 and TRBJ2-5, reads DSGVTQTPKHLITATGQRVTLRCSPRSGDLSVYWYQQSLDQGLQFLIQYYNGEERAKGNILERFSAQQFPDLHSELNLSSLELGDSALYFCASSVFGDSTYQETQYFGPGTRLLVL.

Ten or more counts support this clonotype. The junction departs from germline at one end; a sequencing error may be responsible. This CDR3 reads CASSLTGGADGYTF. DNA of the CDR3: TGTGCCAGCAGCCTAACAGGGGGCGCGGATGGCTACACCTTC. The V gene is TRBV7-3, the J gene TRBJ1-2; TRBD1 aligns across 9 bases. The CDR3 consists of 14 residues. From germline, CDR1 is SGHTA and CDR2 FQGTGA.

This clonotype has at least ten counts. The chain combines TRBV20-1 with TRBJ2-1; 12 positions agree with TRBD2. This CDR3 comprises 15 residues. From germline, CDR1 is DFQATT and CDR2 SNEGSKA (reference sequence). V gave up 5 bases and J gave up 5 bases; unmatched junction bases: 7. CDR3 coding DNA: TGCAGTGCTTCACGGACTAGCGGGAACGACAATGAGCAGTTCTTC. This codes for CSASRTSGNDNEQFF.

At least ten counts were recorded for this clonotype. The gene calls are TRBV5-1 and TRBJ2-7, with D possibly TRBD2 on 5 matching bases. Germline loops: CDR1 SGHRS, CDR2 YFSETQ. Trimming cost V 0 bases and J 7 bases, with 14 bases left between them. This CDR3 is 14 amino acids long. CDR3 in amino acids: CASSLEAGLREQYF. The CDR3 DNA reads TGCGCCAGCAGCTTGGAGGCGGGTCTACGGGAGCAGTACTTC.

This clonotype was recorded at least ten times. The V and J genes are TRBV12-3 or TRBV12-4 and TRBJ1-5; TRBD1 might be the D (6 bases). V lost 8 bases to trimming and J lost 8 bases, with 19 bases between them. The length of the CDR3 is 14 residues. This CDR3 is CASLETGTMEPQHF. The CDR3 nucleotides read TGTGCCAGCCTTGAAACAGGGACAATGGAGCCCCAGCATTTT.

This clonotype was counted a few times. This sequence joins TRBV4-3 and TRBJ1-1; D is undetermined. Trimming removed 1 base at V and 0 bases at J, with 15 bases between. CDR3 length: 17 amino acids. Looked up from germline, CDR1 is LGHNA and CDR2 is YSLEER. CDR3 amino acids: CASSQVGLGEMNTEAFF. Here the CDR3 DNA reads TGCGCCAGCAGCCAAGTTGGGCTTGGGGAAATGAACACTGAAGCTTTCTTT.

This clonotype was detected only a few times. The CDR3 DNA follows: TGTGCCAGCAGCTTAATCAGGGGGCACTACGAGCAGTACTTC. Translating it yields CASSLIRGHYEQYF. V gene TRBV11-2 combines with J gene TRBJ2-7, with 8 bases identical to TRBD1. The CDR3 has 14 amino acids. CDR1 is SGHAT, CDR2 FQNNGV, per germline. V trimming: 2 bases; J trimming: 3 bases; junction bases outside the gene matches: 3.

This clonotype was seen many times. CDR3 region: CAGQGEMNTEAFF. Here the CDR3 DNA reads TGTGCTGGGCAGGGGGAGATGAACACTGAAGCTTTCTTT. The chain couples TRBV12-3 or TRBV12-4 to TRBJ1-1; 7 positions agree with TRBD1. The CDR3 runs to 13 residues.

CDR3 sequence: CASSYRRFQGSYEQYF. CDR3 sequence (DNA): TGTGCCAGCAGTTACCGGAGATTTCAAGGCTCCTACGAGCAGTACTTC. The genes are TRBV6-4 and TRBJ2-7; the D is unclear. The V gene lost 5 bases and the J gene lost 0 bases, with 17 bases spanning the gap. CDR1 and CDR2 (germline): MRHNA, SNTAGT. There are 16 residues in the CDR3.

This clonotype was found a few times. The J gene is TRBJ1-4, the V gene TRBV28; 8 nucleotides agree with TRBD1. Germline assignment: CDR1 MDHEN and CDR2 SYDVKM. J lost 8 bases, V lost 6 bases, and 11 bases had no gene match. CDR3 length: 15 amino acids. The CDR3 DNA is TGTGCCAGCAGCCTTCTTTCGGACAGGGTGGAAAAACTGTTTTTT. Protein sequence: CASSLLSDRVEKLFF.

The table lists this clonotype with many counts. The CDR3 bases are TGCAGTGCTAGATCGACTAGCGGGGGAAACATTCAGTACTTC. This translates into CSARSTSGGNIQYF. The V gene is TRBV20-1, the J gene TRBJ2-4; TRBD2 matches 12 bases. J was trimmed by 6 bases and V by 2 bases; bases with no gene match: 2. Germline-derived CDR1 and CDR2 are DFQATT and SNEGSKA (reference sequence). The CDR3 has 14 amino acids.

At least ten counts were recorded for this clonotype. This sequence joins TRBV3-1 and TRBJ1-1; 12 positions match TRBD1. CDR1 and CDR2 (germline): LGHDT, YNNKEL (reference sequence). This CDR3 spans 17 amino acids. The trim removed 3 bases at V and 0 bases at J, leaving 5 bases unmatched. The CDR3 DNA is TGTGCCAGCAGCCATAGCGGGACAGGGGGCCTGAACACTGAAGCTTTCTTT. Amino acids: CASSHSGTGGLNTEAFF.

V gene TRBV9 combines with J gene TRBJ2-1, with D possibly being TRBD1 or TRBD2 (6 bases each). Germline V gives CDR1 SGDLS, CDR2 YYNGEE. The CDR3 is 14 amino acids. Trimming shortened V by 3 bases and J by 3 bases, and 10 bases separated the two germline ends. The CDR3 DNA is TGTGCCAGCAGCGAGGGGGACTTCTACAATGAGCAGTTCTTC. It encodes CASSEGDFYNEQFF.

The gene calls are TRBV20-1 and TRBJ1-2; 7 nucleotides align to TRBD1. Germline V gives CDR1 DFQATT, CDR2 SNEGSKA (reference sequence). This CDR3 contains 17 residues. Germline trimming cut 0 bases from V and 4 bases from J; bases unmatched to any gene: 14. Here the CDR3 reads CSARDKFGTAPFYGYTF. The CDR3 DNA reads as TGCAGTGCTAGAGATAAGTTCGGGACAGCCCCTTTCTATGGCTACACCTTC.

This clonotype has a count of ten or more. This chain uses TRBV20-1 with TRBJ2-5; D call uncertain. Germline loops: CDR1 DFQATT, CDR2 SNEGSKA (reference sequence). V lost 3 bases, J lost 2 bases, and 10 bases lay in between. This CDR3 region has 13 residues. This CDR3 reads CSASLSSQETQYF. The DNA of the CDR3 is TGCAGTGCTAGCTTGAGTTCTCAAGAGACCCAGTACTTC.

This chain links TRBV5-1 with TRBJ2-7; D gene ambiguous. This CDR3 has 13 residues. Germline V gives CDR1 SGHRS, CDR2 YFSETQ. Trimming stripped 4 bases from V and 6 bases from J, with 14 bases between. The CDR3 DNA reads as TGCGCCAGCAGCCTATTTTCTTTAAGCGAGCAGTACTTC. It codes for CASSLFSLSEQYF.

The sample holds a few counts of this clonotype. This sequence joins TRBV4-3 and TRBJ2-1; weak D call: TRBD2 (5 bases). The CDR3 extends over 14 amino acids. The ends were cut back, 2 bases at V and 4 bases at J, with 9 bases in the middle. CDR1 is LGHNA and CDR2 is YSLEER in the germline V gene. CDR3 bases: TGCGCCAGCAGCCAATTCGAGGGATACAATGAGCAGTTCTTC. Protein product: CASSQFEGYNEQFF.

This clonotype was seen only a few times. The CDR3 bases are TGTGCCAGCAGTCCCCCCCCCGGCTTTGGAAACACCATATATTTT. Protein sequence: CASSPPPGFGNTIYF. The chain employs TRBV28 and TRBJ1-3, with D unclear. The germline V gene has CDR1 MDHEN and CDR2 SYDVKM. The CDR3 is 15 residues long. Trimming pared 5 bases from V and 3 bases from J, leaving 14 bases between.

There are many counts of this clonotype. This chain connects TRBV3-1 to TRBJ2-1, with D tentatively TRBD1 (5 bases). Trimming left V 3 bases short and J 7 bases short, with 10 bases between. CDR3 size: 13 residues. Germline lookup yields CDR1 LGHDT and CDR2 YNNKEL (reference sequence). CDR3 DNA: TGTGCCAGCAGCCAGCTGGGGCGGAATGAGCAGTTCTTC. Amino acids: CASSQLGRNEQFF.

This clonotype was picked up many times. The chain employs TRBV4-1 and TRBJ2-5; the match to TRBD1 covers 9 bases. The junction had 2 bases not matched to a gene; V was cut back by 3 bases and J by 3 bases. Germline loops: CDR1 MGHRA, CDR2 YSYEKL. CDR3 length equals 14 residues. CDR3 amino acids: CASSHRTGEETQYF. Here the CDR3 DNA reads TGCGCCAGCAGCCATCGGACAGGGGAAGAGACCCAGTACTTC.

The table lists this clonotype with many counts. The rearrangement links TRBV7-2 to TRBJ2-3, with 9 bases matching TRBD2. The junction had 13 bases not matched to a gene; V was cut back by 0 bases and J by 3 bases. This CDR3 contains 19 residues. From germline, CDR1 is SGHTA and CDR2 FQGNSA. The CDR3 bases are TGTGCCAGCAGCTTAGCGCGATGGGGTAGCGGGAGTGTAACAGATACGCAGTATTTT. Encoded protein: CASSLARWGSGSVTDTQYF.

The table lists this clonotype with many counts. V is TRBV27 and J is TRBJ2-3; a possible D gene is TRBD1 (5 bases). CDR3 size: 16 residues. Trimming shortened V by 5 bases and J by 6 bases, and 21 bases separated the two germline ends. Germline loops: CDR1 MNHEY, CDR2 SMNVEV (reference sequence). CDR3 DNA sequence: TGTGCCAGCAGTCCATCTCTCGCACCAGGGTTTGATACGCAGTATTTT. It translates to CASSPSLAPGFDTQYF.

The chain uses TRBV12-3 or TRBV12-4 and TRBJ2-3; D unclear. V lost 7 bases, J lost 5 bases, and 10 bases lay in between. The CDR3 has 12 residues. CDR3 nucleotides: TGTGCCAGCAACTATAACAGAGATACGCAGTATTTT. Translating gives CASNYNRDTQYF.

This clonotype was counted between two and nine times. The chain has TRBV25-1 and TRBJ1-1; 11 nucleotides align to TRBD1. CDR3 length equals 16 residues. The germline V gene encodes CDR1 MGHDK and CDR2 SYGVNS. Trimming at V came to 7 bases and at J to 3 bases, leaving 10 bases not matched to a gene. CDR3 sequence (DNA): TGTGCCAGCACCCCGGACAGGGGGCCGGTAGACACTGAAGCTTTCTTT. Protein sequence: CASTPDRGPVDTEAFF.